This record concerns one T cell receptor (beta chain) sequence. What it recognizes is unknown. The sample comes from a study of T cell responses to AZD1222 COVID-19 vaccine. Only in-frame clones appear in the TCRdb table, and some are missing; sequencing was by immunoSEQ multiplex PCR. Of 100,000 to 150,000 clones listed, approximately 84% were seen once; the top ten hold about 20%. Findings and limits, study-wide: Dominant CD4 TCR responses targeted spike regions 160-218 and 743-854. Within unmutated variant regions lay the reported targets of nearly half of spike-specific TCRs. At baseline, just 6 or 7 AZD1222 recipients tested seropositive.

The clonotype was recovered from an adult in good health. The specimen was peripheral blood, collected on day 0 of AZD1222 vaccination.

The CDR3 nucleotides are TGTGCCTCCAAGGGGTACAGGGGTGATGGCTACACCTTC. It yields the protein CASKGYRGDGYTF. The rearrangement joins TRBV7-6 to TRBJ1-2; 7 nucleotides match TRBD1. Per germline, CDR1 SGHVS and CDR2 FNYEAQ. The CDR3 has 13 amino acids. The J segment lost 6 bases and the V segment lost 11 bases, leaving 12 bases of the junction unmatched.